This passage covers 11 T cell receptor beta chains from one sample sequenced in a study of vaccination and CD4 T cells after COVID-19. Sample treatment: roughly 11-day PBMC culture with coronavirus spike peptide pools or control peptides (ViraFEST assay). The study sequenced cultured CD4+ T cell DNA using the Oncomine TCR Beta short-read assay. TCRdb passed the PCR reads through MiXCR, listing each CDR3 protein once. The sample records about 11,000 distinct CDR3 sequences, roughly 80% being singletons. Their antigens are not known. Sequenced sample: CD4+ T cells from blood, cultured in vitro. Every receptor here comes from a human donor who had recovered from COVID-19.

The rearrangement joins TRBV27 to TRBJ2-5; no definite D call. V was pared by 4 bases and J by 9 bases, with 12 bases between. This CDR3 region has 12 residues. Germline values: CDR1 MNHEY, CDR2 SMNVEV (reference sequence). CDR3 amino acids: CASSSKAGAQYF. As DNA, the CDR3 is TGTGCCAGCAGTTCCAAGGCTGGGGCCCAGTACTTC.

CDR3 nucleotides: TGTGCCAGCAGTTTATTATCCGTATCGGGTGGACGTCGGAGTCAGCCCCAGCATTTT. Translation: CASSLLSVSGGRRSQPQHF. This chain links TRBV28 with TRBJ1-5; D is ambiguous. V lost 1 base to trimming and J lost 6 bases, with 25 bases between them. CDR3 length equals 19 residues. Per germline, CDR1 MDHEN and CDR2 SYDVKM.

In its sample, this clonotype ranks as large. The rearrangement links TRBV24-1 to TRBJ1-2; no definite D call. V lost 1 base to trimming and J lost 8 bases, with 7 bases between them. The CDR3 sequence is 12 residues long. CDR1 KGHDR and CDR2 SFDVKD come from the germline V gene. The chain's CDR3 is CATSDFKGGYTF. In DNA form, the CDR3 reads TGTGCCACCAGTGATTTCAAGGGAGGCTACACCTTC.

V is TRBV2 and J is TRBJ1-6; D may be TRBD1 (6 bases). The CDR3 totals 15 residues. Germline values: CDR1 SNHLY, CDR2 FYNNEI. The V end lost 6 bases, the J end lost 3 bases, and 12 bases lay between the germline ends. The CDR3 spells CASRGTGNYNSPLHF. The CDR3 DNA is TGTGCCAGCAGAGGCACAGGGAACTATAATTCACCCCTCCACTTT.

The V call is TRBV20-1, the J call TRBJ2-7; 8 nucleotides align to TRBD2. This CDR3 spans 14 amino acids. The ends lost 2 bases at V and 3 bases at J; junction bases unmatched: 6. CDR1 and CDR2 (germline): DFQATT, SNEGSKA (reference sequence). CDR3 in amino acids: CSARHATSVYEQYF. The CDR3 DNA follows: TGCAGTGCTAGACACGCGACTAGCGTCTACGAGCAGTACTTC.

The chain recombines TRBV25-1 with TRBJ1-5; D may be TRBD1 (6 bases). Germline loops: CDR1 MGHDK, CDR2 SYGVNS. The V end lost 4 bases, the J end lost 5 bases, and 9 bases lay between the germline ends. The CDR3 covers 13 residues. The CDR3 here is CASSAAGDQPQHF. CDR3 sequence (DNA): TGTGCCAGCAGTGCGGCAGGGGATCAGCCCCAGCATTTT. The complete variable domain, with remaining parts taken from reference TRBV25-1 and TRBJ1-5, reads EADIYQTPRYLVIGTGKKITLECSQTMGHDKMYWYQQDPGMELHLIHYSYGVNSTEKGDLSSESTVSRIRTEHFPLTLESARPSHTSQYLCASSAAGDQPQHFGDGTRLSIL.

The chain carries TRBV14 and TRBJ2-1; 7 bases are a match to TRBD2. Germline assignment: CDR1 SGHDN and CDR2 FVKESK. The CDR3 totals 15 residues. The junction had 9 bases not matched to a gene; V was cut back by 4 bases and J by 6 bases. DNA of the CDR3: TGTGCCAGCAGCCCTAGGCGGGAGAGGGGCAATGAGCAGTTCTTC. Translating it yields CASSPRRERGNEQFF.

The chain has TRBV7-7 and TRBJ2-5; 9 bases match TRBD2. V shed 3 bases and J 4 bases; nucleotides not matched to a gene: 6. This CDR3 is built from 15 residues. CDR1 and CDR2 (germline): SSHAT, FNYEAQ (reference sequence). The DNA of the CDR3 is TGTGCCAGCAGCTTGCGGGGGGGGCCGGTAGAGACCCAGTACTTC. Protein sequence: CASSLRGGPVETQYF. The full variable domain, with the rest looked up from reference TRBV7-7 and TRBJ2-5, is GAGVSQSPRYKVTKRGQDVTLRCDPISSHATLYWYQQALGQGPEFLTYFNYEAQPDKSGLPSDRFSAERPEGSISTLTIQRTEQRDSAMYRCASSLRGGPVETQYFGPGTRLLVL.

This clonotype was seen only a few times. The chain links TRBV6-2 or TRBV6-3 to TRBJ1-2, with a weak D call TRBD1 (5 bases). There are 14 residues in the CDR3. Germline V CDR1 and CDR2: MNHEY, SVGEGT. Deletions cut 6 bases from V and 4 bases from J, with 15 bases between. CDR3 DNA: TGTGCCAGCAGGCCCGGGACGGCTGGCTATGGCTACACCTTC. The encoded protein is CASRPGTAGYGYTF.

This clonotype is a singleton in its sample. The rearrangement joins TRBV12-3 or TRBV12-4 to TRBJ1-5; D remains ambiguous. The CDR3 length is 15 residues. Trimming pared 7 bases from V and 2 bases from J, leaving 15 bases between. The DNA for the CDR3 is TGTGCCAGCAAAGGGAGCCCGAACGGCAATCAGCCCCAGCATTTT. Translating it yields CASKGSPNGNQPQHF.

This clonotype occurred a few times. The CDR3 loop reads CASSTTGGRSTEAFF. The CDR3 coding sequence is TGCGCCAGCAGCACCACCGGGGGGCGATCTACTGAAGCTTTCTTT. The genes are TRBV5-1 and TRBJ1-1, with a weak D call TRBD1 (6 bases). CDR1 is SGHRS and CDR2 is YFSETQ in the germline V gene. The CDR3 runs to 15 residues. V lost 4 bases and J lost 5, with 18 bases in between.